Listed here are 16 T cell receptor beta chains from one sample, sequenced in a study of blood T cell repertoires in COVID-19. The method was immunoSEQ multiplex PCR; TCRdb's version includes in-frame clones alone and lacks a portion of them. The table lists around 40,000 clones, 70% to 90% of them singletons. The specimen sequenced was peripheral blood. All receptors derive from a human donor in a cohort sampled during active COVID-19.

This chain connects TRBV2 to TRBJ2-7; 11 bases align to TRBD2. The CDR3 is 14 amino acids. CDR1 is SNHLY, CDR2 FYNNEI, per germline. V gave up 7 bases and J gave up 4 bases; unmatched junction bases: 6. In DNA form, the CDR3 reads TGTGCCAGCATTAGCGGGAGGGCCGCATACGAGCAGTACTTC. This encodes CASISGRAAYEQYF.

This rearrangement joins TRBV11-2 to TRBJ1-1; TRBD1 aligns across 9 bases. The CDR3 has 15 residues. Losses at the gene ends were 5 bases for V and 4 bases for J; bases not matched to a gene: 8. Germline V gives CDR1 SGHAT, CDR2 FQNNGV. Here the CDR3 reads CASSTTGGEVTEAFF. In DNA form, the CDR3 reads TGTGCCAGCAGCACCACAGGGGGCGAGGTCACTGAAGCTTTCTTT.

In regard to this clone: This CDR3 is also generated by other DNA sequences in the sample. J is TRBJ2-1 and V is TRBV5-1, with a tentative D call TRBD2 (5 bases). The CDR3 loop spans 14 amino acids. Germline lookup yields CDR1 SGHRS and CDR2 YFSETQ. V dropped 4 bases and J dropped 3 bases, with 11 bases sitting between them. The CDR3 DNA reads TGCGCCAGCAGCCCGCCGGGGAGCTACAATGAGCAGTTCTTC. Residues: CASSPPGSYNEQFF. Full variable domain (missing parts from reference TRBV5-1 and TRBJ2-1): KAGVTQTPRYLIKTRGQQVTLSCSPISGHRSVSWYQQTPGQGLQFLFEYFSETQRNKGNFPGRFSGRQFSNSRSEMNVSTLELGDSALYLCASSPPGSYNEQFFGPGTRLTVL.

The chain joins TRBV29-1 to TRBJ2-2, with 12 nucleotides matching TRBD1. This CDR3 is built from 15 residues. The junction had 5 bases not matched to a gene; V was cut back by 6 bases and J by 3 bases. CDR1 is SQVTM and CDR2 is ANQGSEA in the germline V gene. CDR3: CSVLGQGADTGELFF. The CDR3, as DNA: TGCAGCGTCTTGGGACAGGGGGCAGACACCGGGGAGCTGTTTTTT.

V usage is TRBV6-6 and J usage is TRBJ2-5; 8 bases align to TRBD2. Germline V CDR1 and CDR2: MNHNY, SVGAGI (reference sequence). V gave up 0 bases and J gave up 5 bases; unmatched junction bases: 5. The CDR3 runs to 15 residues. CDR3 region: CASSYSISGGETQYF. DNA for the CDR3: TGTGCCAGCAGTTACTCGATATCGGGAGGGGAGACCCAGTACTTC.

The chain uses TRBV30 and TRBJ1-1; tentative D call: TRBD1 (6 bases). CDR1 is GTSNPN and CDR2 is SVGIG in the germline V gene (reference sequence). This CDR3 has 16 residues. Trimming stripped 5 bases from V and 2 bases from J, with 21 bases between. CDR3 loop: CAWAKRGTSTNTEAFF. CDR3 DNA: TGTGCCTGGGCCAAAAGGGGGACGAGTACTAACACTGAAGCTTTCTTT.

In nucleotides, the CDR3 is TGTGCCAGCAGCTTTCCCGGCTATGGCTACACCTTC. Translated, it gives CASSFPGYGYTF. The chain has TRBV7-2 and TRBJ1-2; D gene ambiguous. Germline lookup yields CDR1 SGHTA and CDR2 FQGNSA. The CDR3 covers 12 residues. Trimming pared 3 bases from V and 4 bases from J, leaving 6 bases between. Filled out from reference TRBV7-2 and TRBJ1-2, the complete variable domain reads GAGVSQSPSNKVTEKGKDVELRCDPISGHTALYWYRQSLGQGLEFLIYFQGNSAPDKSGLPSDRFSAERTGGSVSTLTIQRTQQEDSAVYLCASSFPGYGYTFGSGTRLTVV.

The chain links TRBV5-1 to TRBJ2-4; 7 nucleotides agree with TRBD1. The germline CDR1 and CDR2 sequences are SGHRS and YFSETQ. This CDR3 comprises 15 residues. Trimming removed 0 bases from V and 4 bases from J; junction bases left unmatched: 4. The CDR3 loop reads CASSLDATGKNIQYF. CDR3 DNA: TGCGCCAGCAGCTTGGACGCGACAGGGAAAAACATTCAGTACTTC.

J is TRBJ1-2 and V is TRBV20-1; tentatively, D is TRBD1 (5 bases). The CDR3 has 13 residues. CDR1 and CDR2 (germline): DFQATT, SNEGSKA (reference sequence). Between the trimmed V and J ends, which lost 3 bases and 6 bases, there was a span of 14 bases. Written as DNA, the CDR3 is TGCAGTGCTAGTTCGTTCGGAGGGGATGGCTACACCTTC. The encoded protein is CSASSFGGDGYTF.

The genes are TRBV2 and TRBJ1-2; TRBD1 matches at 9 bases. The trim removed 4 bases at V and 0 bases at J, leaving 12 bases unmatched. Germline V gene sequence: CDR1 SNHLY, CDR2 FYNNEI. The CDR3 is 18 amino acids. CDR3 sequence (DNA): TGTGCCAGCAGTGTCACCGGGACAGGGAATCGGGCTAACTATGGCTACACCTTC. Protein: CASSVTGTGNRANYGYTF. The whole variable domain, filled in from reference TRBV2 and TRBJ1-2, reads EPEVTQTPSHQVTQMGQEVILRCVPISNHLYFYWYRQILGQKVEFLVSFYNNEISEKSEIFDDQFSVERPDGSNFTLKIRSTKLEDSAMYFCASSVTGTGNRANYGYTFGSGTRLTVV.

The chain uses TRBV19 and TRBJ2-1; TRBD2 might be the D (5 bases). The CDR3 spans 19 residues. V was cut by 3 bases and J by 0 bases, with 21 bases left in between. Germline V lookup: CDR1 LNHDA, CDR2 SQIVND (reference sequence). The CDR3 sequence is CASSMNRPSGRSSYNEQFF. The DNA of the CDR3 is TGTGCCAGTAGTATGAATCGGCCAAGCGGCAGGAGCTCCTACAATGAGCAGTTCTTC.

The CDR3: CAWAPPGQGARVYGYTF. CDR3 sequence (DNA): TGTGCCTGGGCGCCACCGGGACAGGGGGCGCGAGTCTATGGCTACACCTTC. The genes are TRBV30 and TRBJ1-2, with TRBD1 matching over 12 bases. The CDR3 runs to 17 residues. Unmatched junction bases numbered 14, after V lost 5 bases and J lost 4 bases. Looked up from germline, CDR1 is GTSNPN and CDR2 is SVGIG (reference sequence).

The V and J genes are TRBV9 and TRBJ1-1; 8 positions agree with TRBD1. CDR3 length: 11 amino acids. Germline V lookup: CDR1 SGDLS, CDR2 YYNGEE. V lost 4 bases and J lost 13; bases outside the gene matches: 6. The CDR3 DNA reads as TGTGCCAGCAGCCAGGGGGCCCAACATTTCTTT. It encodes CASSQGAQHFF.

The V and J genes are TRBV20-1 and TRBJ1-2; the D gene is possibly TRBD1 (5 bases). The germline V gene encodes CDR1 DFQATT and CDR2 SNEGSKA (reference sequence). CDR3 size: 10 residues. CDR3 sequence (DNA): TGCAGCGCGGGGGAGAATGGCTACACCTTC. Protein sequence: CSAGENGYTF.

The chain couples TRBV15 to TRBJ2-5, with D tentatively TRBD1 (6 bases). Trimming removed 2 bases from V and 4 bases from J, with 8 bases in between. Germline-derived CDR1 and CDR2 are LNHNV and YYDKDF (reference sequence). The CDR3 loop spans 13 amino acids. The CDR3 region is CATSRRDTETQYF. CDR3 sequence (DNA): TGTGCCACCAGCAGACGGGACACAGAGACCCAGTACTTC.

The chain uses TRBV18 and TRBJ2-3; D possibly corresponds to TRBD2 (5 bases). Trimming shortened V by 6 bases and J by 5 bases, and 12 bases separated the two germline ends. This CDR3 is built from 13 residues. Germline-derived CDR1 and CDR2 are KGHSH and LQKENI. CDR3 in DNA: TGTGCCAGCTCCCCTTTTGGAGGAGATACGCAGTATTTT. Protein product: CASSPFGGDTQYF.